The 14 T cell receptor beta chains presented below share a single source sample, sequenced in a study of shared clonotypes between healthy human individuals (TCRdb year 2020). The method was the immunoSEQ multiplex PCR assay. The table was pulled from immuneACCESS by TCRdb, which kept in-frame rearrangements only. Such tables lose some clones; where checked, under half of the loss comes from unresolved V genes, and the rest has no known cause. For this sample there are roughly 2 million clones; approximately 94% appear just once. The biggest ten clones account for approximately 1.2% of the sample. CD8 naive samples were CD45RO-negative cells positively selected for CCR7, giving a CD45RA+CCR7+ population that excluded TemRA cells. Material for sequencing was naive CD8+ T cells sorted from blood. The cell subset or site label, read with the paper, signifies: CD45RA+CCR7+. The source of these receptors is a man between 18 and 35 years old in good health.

The DNA for the CDR3 is TGCGCCAGCAGTGGGACAGGAAACATTCAGTACTTC. Translated, it gives CASSGTGNIQYF. The chain links TRBV10-1 to TRBJ2-4, with TRBD1 matching over 7 bases. This CDR3 is built from 12 residues. Per germline, CDR1 WNHNN and CDR2 SYGVQD (reference sequence). Unmatched junction bases numbered 0, after V lost 4 bases and J lost 6 bases.

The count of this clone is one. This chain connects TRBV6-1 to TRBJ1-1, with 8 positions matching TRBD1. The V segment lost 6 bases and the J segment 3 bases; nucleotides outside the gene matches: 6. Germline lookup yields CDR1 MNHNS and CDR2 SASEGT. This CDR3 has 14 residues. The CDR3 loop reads CASSPKTGDTEAFF. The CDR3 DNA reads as TGTGCCAGCAGCCCCAAGACAGGGGACACTGAAGCTTTCTTT.

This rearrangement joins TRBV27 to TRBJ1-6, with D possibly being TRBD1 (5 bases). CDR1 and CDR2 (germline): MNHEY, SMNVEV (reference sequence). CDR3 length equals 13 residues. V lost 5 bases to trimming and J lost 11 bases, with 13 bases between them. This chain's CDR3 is CASSHRTTAPLHF. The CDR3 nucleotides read TGTGCCAGCAGTCATCGGACAACGGCACCCCTCCACTTT.

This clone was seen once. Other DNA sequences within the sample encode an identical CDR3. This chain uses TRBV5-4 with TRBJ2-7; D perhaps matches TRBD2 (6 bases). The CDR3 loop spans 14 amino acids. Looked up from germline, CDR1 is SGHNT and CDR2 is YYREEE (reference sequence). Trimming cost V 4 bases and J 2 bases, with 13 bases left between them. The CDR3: CASSLAGSTYEQYF. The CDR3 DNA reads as TGTGCCAGCAGCCTCGCGGGGTCCACCTACGAGCAGTACTTC. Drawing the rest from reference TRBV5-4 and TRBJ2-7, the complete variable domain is ETGVTQSPTHLIKTRGQQVTLRCSSQSGHNTVSWYQQALGQGPQFIFQYYREEENGRGNFPPRFSGLQFPNYSSELNVNALELDDSALYLCASSLAGSTYEQYFGPGTRLTVT.

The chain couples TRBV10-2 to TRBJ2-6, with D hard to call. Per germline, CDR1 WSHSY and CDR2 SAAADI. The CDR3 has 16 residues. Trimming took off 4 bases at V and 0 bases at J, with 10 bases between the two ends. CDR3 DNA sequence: TGCGCCAGCAGTGTTGTCTTGAGCTCTGGGGCCAACGTCCTGACTTTC. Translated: CASSVVLSSGANVLTF.

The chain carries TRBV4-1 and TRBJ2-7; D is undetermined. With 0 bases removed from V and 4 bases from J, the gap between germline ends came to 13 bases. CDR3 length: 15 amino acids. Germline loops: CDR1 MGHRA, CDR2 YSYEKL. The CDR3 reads CASSQEITVLYEQYF. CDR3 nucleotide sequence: TGCGCCAGCAGCCAAGAGATCACGGTCTTGTACGAGCAGTACTTC.

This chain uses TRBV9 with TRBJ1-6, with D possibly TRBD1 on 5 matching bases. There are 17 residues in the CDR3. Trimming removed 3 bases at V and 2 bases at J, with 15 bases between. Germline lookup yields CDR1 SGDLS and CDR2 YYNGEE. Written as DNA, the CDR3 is TGTGCCAGCAGCGCAGGGCAGGGAGGGACCTATAATTCACCCCTCCACTTT. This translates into CASSAGQGGTYNSPLHF.

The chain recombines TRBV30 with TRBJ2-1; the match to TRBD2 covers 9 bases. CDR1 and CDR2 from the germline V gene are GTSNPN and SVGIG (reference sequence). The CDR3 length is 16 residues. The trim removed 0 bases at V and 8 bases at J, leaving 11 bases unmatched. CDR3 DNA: TGTGCCTGGAGTGTACGGTTTAGCGGGGGTACCCATGAGCAGTTCTTC. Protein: CAWSVRFSGGTHEQFF.

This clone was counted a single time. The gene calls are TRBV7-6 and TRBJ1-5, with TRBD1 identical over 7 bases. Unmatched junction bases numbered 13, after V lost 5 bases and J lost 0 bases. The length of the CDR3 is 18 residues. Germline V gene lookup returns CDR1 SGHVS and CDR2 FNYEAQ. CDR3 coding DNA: TGTGCCAGCAGCCCCGTCCCGGGACAGAAAATTAGCAATCAGCCCCAGCATTTT. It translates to CASSPVPGQKISNQPQHF. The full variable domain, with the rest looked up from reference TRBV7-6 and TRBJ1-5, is GAGVSQSPRYKVTKRGQDVALRCDPISGHVSLYWYRQALGQGPEFLTYFNYEAQQDKSGLPNDRFSAERPEGSISTLTIQRTEQRDSAMYRCASSPVPGQKISNQPQHFGDGTRLSIL.

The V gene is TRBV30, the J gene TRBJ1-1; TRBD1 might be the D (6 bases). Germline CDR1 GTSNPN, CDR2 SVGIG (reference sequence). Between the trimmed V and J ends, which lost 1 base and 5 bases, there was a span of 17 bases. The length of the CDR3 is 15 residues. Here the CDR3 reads CAWSDLDRRETEAFF. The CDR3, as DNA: TGTGCCTGGAGTGACCTGGACAGACGGGAGACTGAAGCTTTCTTT. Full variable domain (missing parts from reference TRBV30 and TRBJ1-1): SQTIHQWPATLVQPVGSPLSLECTVEGTSNPNLYWYRQAAGRGLQLLFYSVGIGQISSEVPQNLSASRPQDRQFILSSKKLLLSDSGFYLCAWSDLDRRETEAFFGQGTRLTVV.

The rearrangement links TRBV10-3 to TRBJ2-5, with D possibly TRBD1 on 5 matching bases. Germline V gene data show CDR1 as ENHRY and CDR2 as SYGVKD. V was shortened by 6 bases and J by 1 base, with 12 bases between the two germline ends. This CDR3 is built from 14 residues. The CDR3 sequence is CAISGQGPQETQYF. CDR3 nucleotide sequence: TGTGCCATCAGCGGTCAGGGCCCCCAAGAGACCCAGTACTTC.

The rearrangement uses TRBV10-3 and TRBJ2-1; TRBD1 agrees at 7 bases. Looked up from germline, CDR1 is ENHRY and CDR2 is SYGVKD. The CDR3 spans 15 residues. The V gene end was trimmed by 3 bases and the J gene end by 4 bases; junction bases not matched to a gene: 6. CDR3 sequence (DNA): TGTGCCATCAGTGAAGGGACAGCATATTACAATGAGCAGTTCTTC. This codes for CAISEGTAYYNEQFF.

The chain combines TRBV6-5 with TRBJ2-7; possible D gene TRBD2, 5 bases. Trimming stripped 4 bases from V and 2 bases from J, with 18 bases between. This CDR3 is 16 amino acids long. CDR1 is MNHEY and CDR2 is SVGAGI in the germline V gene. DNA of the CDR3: TGTGCCAGCAGTTTAACTAGTTGGACCCATGCCTACGAGCAGTACTTC. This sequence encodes CASSLTSWTHAYEQYF.

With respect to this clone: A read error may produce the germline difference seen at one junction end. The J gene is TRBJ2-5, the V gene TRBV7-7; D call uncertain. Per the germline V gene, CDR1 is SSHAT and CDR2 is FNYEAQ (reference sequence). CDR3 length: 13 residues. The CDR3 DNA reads TGTGCTAGCAGCCCCGCGGAGCAAGAGACCCAGTACTTC. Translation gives CASSPAEQETQYF.